The sequence of this T cell receptor (beta chain) was determined in a study of read filtering for tumor transcriptome and immune sequencing. Molecular barcoded adaptors covering alpha/delta and beta/gamma chains were used on roughly 370 ng RNA. Each CDR3 protein gets one entry after TCRdb re-called the reads with MiXCR. This repertoire shows around 65,000 distinct CDR3 sequences, about a fifth found once; its top ten account for 11% to 15%. This clonotype was found once. Germline lookup yields CDR1 KGHSY and CDR2 FQNENV. The CDR3 sequence is 14 residues long. The V gene lost 8 bases and the J gene lost 3 bases, with 13 bases spanning the gap.

This TCR was recovered from a donor aged 40 or older with multiple myeloma. The sample consisted of a population of CD138-negative cells sorted from bone marrow. V is TRBV16 and J is TRBJ2-2, with TRBD1 as a possible D gene (6 bases). The chain's CDR3 is CASRRDTDTGELFF. CDR3 DNA sequence: TGTGCCAGCCGCCGGGACACCGACACCGGGGAGCTGTTTTTT.